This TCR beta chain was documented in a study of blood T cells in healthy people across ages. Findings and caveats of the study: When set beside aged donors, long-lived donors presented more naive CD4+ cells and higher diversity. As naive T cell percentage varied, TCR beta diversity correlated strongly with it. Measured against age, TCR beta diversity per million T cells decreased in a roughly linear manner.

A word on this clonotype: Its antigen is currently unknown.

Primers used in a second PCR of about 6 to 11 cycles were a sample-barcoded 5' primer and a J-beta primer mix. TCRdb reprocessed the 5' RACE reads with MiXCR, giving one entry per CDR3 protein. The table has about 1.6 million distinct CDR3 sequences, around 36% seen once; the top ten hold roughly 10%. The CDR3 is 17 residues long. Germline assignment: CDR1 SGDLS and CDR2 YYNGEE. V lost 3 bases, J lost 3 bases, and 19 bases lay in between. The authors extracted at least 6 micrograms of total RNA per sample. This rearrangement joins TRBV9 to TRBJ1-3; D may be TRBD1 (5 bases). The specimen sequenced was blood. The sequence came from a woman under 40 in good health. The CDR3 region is CASSGQGGPDSGNTIYF. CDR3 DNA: TGTGCCAGCAGCGGCCAGGGAGGTCCGGATAGTGGAAACACCATATATTTT.